The sequence of this T cell receptor beta chain was determined in a study of regulatory T cells in long-lasting Graves disease. The CDR3 has 11 amino acids. Germline values: CDR1 SQVTM, CDR2 ANQGSEA. V shed 8 bases and J shed 3 bases, with 11 bases lying between them. Time point reported: persistent/refractory GD, antithyroid drugs over 5 years with positive TRAb. With RNA extracted from PBMCs as input, the TCR library was made. The collection involved drawing nine milliliters of peripheral blood into EDTA tubes. Broader study findings: Persistent patients shared more public clonotypes (approximately 2,700) than newly diagnosed patients (over 900).

As for this clonotype: Its target is unknown.

Sequencing libraries for TCR beta were prepared with iRepertoire HTBI primers and Arm-PCR of CDR3 regions. Original data processing: In the combined samples, 55 to 75 TRBV and 14 to 15 TRBJ segments were identified. From the multiplex PCR reads, TCRdb called clonotypes with MiXCR, one entry per CDR3 protein. These V and J calls are TCRdb output, not the study's own analysis. The sample consists of a few hundred thousand distinct CDR3 sequences, 20% to 25% of them appearing once. The source material was peripheral blood mononuclear cells (PBMCs), sampled when the disease was refractory, from a patient treated with antithyroid drugs. The sequence was collected from a woman aged 40 to 50 with Graves disease. The rearrangement uses TRBV29-1 and TRBJ2-7; D call uncertain. This CDR3 reads CSLIIHYEQYF. In DNA, the CDR3 is TGCAGCCTCATAATTCACTACGAGCAGTACTTC.